These 28 T cell receptor beta chains originate from one sample sequenced in a study of T-cell reconstitution after alpha-beta-depleted transplantation in children. Unique molecular identifiers featured in how the TCRbeta library was prepared. TCRdb processed the PCR reads anew with MiXCR; each CDR3 protein has one entry. The profile shows about 300,000 distinct CDR3 sequences, 10% of them singletons. This specimen consisted of PBMCs, obtained before TCRalphabeta/CD19-depleted stem cell transplant. The source of these receptors is a boy under three years old with acute myeloid leukemia, due to receive a stem cell transplant.

The sample holds a few counts of this clonotype. This rearrangement joins TRBV7-8 to TRBJ1-4, with D possibly matching TRBD1 (6 bases). The germline V gene has CDR1 SGHVS and CDR2 FQNEAQ. The CDR3 runs to 12 residues. V lost 5 bases and J 12 bases, leaving 13 bases between the germline ends. CDR3 region: CASSIPRGELFF. CDR3 bases: TGTGCCAGCAGCATTCCGAGGGGGGAACTGTTTTTT.

This clonotype was detected many times. The chain combines TRBV6-5 with TRBJ1-5; TRBD1 matches 7 bases. V lost 6 bases and J lost 2; bases outside the gene matches: 7. The V gene's germline CDR1 is MNHEY and CDR2 SVGAGI. This CDR3 has 15 residues. The CDR3 here is CASRSGRGGNQPQHF. The CDR3 nucleotides read TGTGCCAGCAGGTCGGGCAGGGGGGGCAATCAGCCCCAGCATTTT.

This clonotype was seen ten or more times. The chain has TRBV28 and TRBJ2-7, with a possible D match to TRBD1 (5 bases). Germline V CDR1 and CDR2: MDHEN, SYDVKM. The CDR3 loop spans 14 amino acids. Trimming left V 2 bases short and J 0 bases short, with 8 bases between. As DNA, the CDR3 is TGTGCCAGCAGTTTAGGACAAACCTCCTACGAGCAGTACTTC. This codes for CASSLGQTSYEQYF.

This clonotype was observed at least ten times. In DNA form, the CDR3 reads TGTGCCAGCAGCGTAGCTACGGCGCAGGGCTATGGCTACACCTTC. Its protein product is CASSVATAQGYGYTF. V and J are TRBV9 and TRBJ1-2; possible D gene TRBD1, 5 bases. CDR1 and CDR2 from the germline V gene are SGDLS and YYNGEE. Trimming took 0 bases from V and 4 from J, leaving 13 bases between them. The CDR3 loop spans 15 amino acids.

The chain couples TRBV20-1 to TRBJ1-2; TRBD1 matches at 10 bases. The CDR3 extends over 11 amino acids. Germline CDR1 and CDR2: DFQATT and SNEGSKA (reference sequence). Trimming removed 4 bases from V and 13 bases from J; junction bases left unmatched: 6. In nucleotides, the CDR3 is TGCAGTGCTACCGTTGACAGGGGGCCCACCTTC. As protein: CSATVDRGPTF.

This clonotype was found many times. The chain's CDR3 is CASSPMRGWVAKNIQYF. CDR3 in DNA: TGTGCCAGCAGTCCCATGCGGGGCTGGGTAGCCAAAAACATTCAGTACTTC. The chain recombines TRBV28 with TRBJ2-4; tentatively, D is TRBD2 (6 bases). This CDR3 is built from 17 residues. V was trimmed by 5 bases and J by 0 bases, leaving 17 bases between them. Germline CDR1 MDHEN, CDR2 SYDVKM.

This clonotype has ten or more counts. This chain uses TRBV6-4 with TRBJ2-2, with D possibly matching TRBD1 (5 bases). Germline V lookup: CDR1 MRHNA, CDR2 SNTAGT. CDR3 length: 14 residues. Trimming left V 8 bases short and J 0 bases short, with 10 bases between. Here the CDR3 reads CASEDNANTGELFF. CDR3 nucleotide sequence: TGTGCCAGCGAGGACAACGCGAACACCGGGGAGCTGTTTTTT.

This clonotype was seen at least ten times. The chain employs TRBV6-2 or TRBV6-3 and TRBJ2-5; 11 bases map to TRBD2. The ends lost 7 bases at V and 7 bases at J; junction bases unmatched: 8. The germline gives CDR1 MNHEY, CDR2 SVGEGT. The CDR3 contains 14 residues. CDR3 bases: TGTGCCAGCAAGCTACTAGCGGGAGCAGGGACCCAGTACTTC. Translated: CASKLLAGAGTQYF.

The rearrangement links TRBV12-3 or TRBV12-4 to TRBJ2-7; 8 nucleotides align to TRBD1. The CDR3 extends over 14 amino acids. The trim removed 8 bases at V and 6 bases at J, leaving 12 bases unmatched. CDR3 amino acids: CASGKWWTGSEQYF. The CDR3 nucleotides are TGTGCCAGCGGAAAGTGGTGGACAGGGTCCGAGCAGTACTTC.

The table lists this clonotype with many counts. The chain carries TRBV20-1 and TRBJ2-2; D not certain. The CDR3 sequence is 15 residues long. V gave up 0 bases and J gave up 5 bases, with 13 bases separating them. Germline loops: CDR1 DFQATT, CDR2 SNEGSKA (reference sequence). The CDR3 nucleotides read TGCAGTGCTAGAGATAGTCAGAGGCGTACCGGGGAGCTGTTTTTT. Translated: CSARDSQRRTGELFF.

The gene calls are TRBV5-1 and TRBJ2-3; 14 bases agree with TRBD2. Germline V gene data show CDR1 as SGHRS and CDR2 as YFSETQ. CDR3 size: 18 residues. V lost 1 base, J lost 4 bases, and 8 bases stayed unmatched. CDR3 sequence (DNA): TGCGCCAGCAGCTTGTGGGGACTAGCGGGAGACGGTCCAGATACGCAGTATTTT. Translating gives CASSLWGLAGDGPDTQYF. The full variable domain, with the rest looked up from reference TRBV5-1 and TRBJ2-3, is KAGVTQTPRYLIKTRGQQVTLSCSPISGHRSVSWYQQTPGQGLQFLFEYFSETQRNKGNFPGRFSGRQFSNSRSEMNVSTLELGDSALYLCASSLWGLAGDGPDTQYFGPGTRLTVL.

This clonotype was counted ten times or more. The genes are TRBV25-1 and TRBJ1-5, with 9 bases fitting TRBD1. The ends lost 6 bases at V and 2 bases at J; junction bases unmatched: 5. The length of the CDR3 is 15 residues. The germline gives CDR1 MGHDK, CDR2 SYGVNS. CDR3 protein: CASSAQGAGNQPQHF. CDR3 nucleotides: TGTGCCAGCAGCGCACAGGGGGCGGGCAATCAGCCCCAGCATTTT.

This clonotype came up many times. The V and J genes are TRBV10-3 and TRBJ2-5; D may match TRBD1 or TRBD2 (5 bases each). The V and J ends lost 2 bases and 3 bases respectively, with 13 bases between them. This CDR3 spans 15 amino acids. Germline V gives CDR1 ENHRY, CDR2 SYGVKD. CDR3 bases: TGTGCCATCAGTGAGACAAACGGGGCGGAAGAGACCCAGTACTTC. Translation: CAISETNGAEETQYF.

The chain employs TRBV20-1 and TRBJ2-5, with D possibly TRBD1 on 5 matching bases. The CDR3 extends over 13 amino acids. Germline lookup yields CDR1 DFQATT and CDR2 SNEGSKA (reference sequence). Trimming cost V 4 bases and J 1 base, with 10 bases left between them. CDR3 sequence reads: CSAKDTVQETQYF. The DNA for the CDR3 is TGCAGTGCTAAGGACACTGTCCAAGAGACCCAGTACTTC.

There are many counts of this clonotype. The rearrangement links TRBV25-1 to TRBJ2-6; a weak D match, TRBD2 (6 bases). The germline V gene encodes CDR1 MGHDK and CDR2 SYGVNS. The length of the CDR3 is 15 residues. Trimming pared 6 bases from V and 0 bases from J, leaving 9 bases between. The CDR3 sequence is CASSRDSSGANVLTF. The CDR3 DNA reads TGTGCCAGCAGCCGGGACTCCTCTGGGGCCAACGTCCTGACTTTC.

This clonotype occurred many times. This chain joins TRBV6-5 and TRBJ1-2; 9 bases match TRBD1. Germline CDR1 MNHEY, CDR2 SVGAGI. The CDR3 extends over 14 amino acids. V lost 2 bases and J lost 8; bases outside the gene matches: 6. The CDR3 region is CASSYRDRGNGYTF. In DNA, the CDR3 is TGTGCCAGCAGTTACCGTGACAGGGGGAACGGCTACACCTTC.

The V and J genes are TRBV6-1 and TRBJ2-1, with D possibly being TRBD1 or TRBD2 (5 bases each). Germline V gene data show CDR1 as MNHNS and CDR2 as SASEGT. CDR3 size: 12 residues. With 6 bases removed from V and 16 bases from J, the gap between germline ends came to 19 bases. The CDR3 loop reads CASRPPGPSCFF. The CDR3 coding sequence is TGTGCCAGCAGGCCTCCGGGACCCAGTTGTTTCTTC.

Worth noting for this clonotype: One end of the junction varies from germline; a read error may be responsible. The CDR3 DNA sequence: TGTGCCAGCAGTTTACCCACTAGCGGGACCTACAATGACCAGTTCTTC. Residues: CASSLPTSGTYNDQFF. V usage is TRBV5-6 and J usage is TRBJ2-1, with 10 bases aligning to TRBD2. Germline V gene data show CDR1 as SGHDT and CDR2 as YYEEEE. This CDR3 comprises 16 residues.

This clonotype was observed a handful of times. The J gene is TRBJ1-5, the V gene TRBV10-3, with D tentatively TRBD1 (6 bases). The germline V gene has CDR1 ENHRY and CDR2 SYGVKD. The CDR3 sequence is 14 residues long. V was shortened by 6 bases and J by 3 bases, with 12 bases between the two germline ends. CDR3 residues: CAIRGQGPNQPQHF. The CDR3 coding sequence is TGTGCCATCAGGGGTCAGGGGCCCAATCAGCCCCAGCATTTT.

This clonotype occurred many times. This chain joins TRBV7-2 and TRBJ1-1; TRBD1 matches 9 bases. The CDR3 spans 20 residues. Germline V gene data show CDR1 as SGHTA and CDR2 as FQGNSA. After removal of 0 bases from V and 0 bases from J, the junction contained 14 bases not matched to a gene. The CDR3 coding sequence is TGTGCCAGCAGCTTAGCCCTTGGGGGACAGGGATATCTCATGAACACTGAAGCTTTCTTT. Translated: CASSLALGGQGYLMNTEAFF.

This clonotype was detected many times. The V call is TRBV24-1, the J call TRBJ1-5; the match to TRBD1 covers 11 bases. Germline lookup yields CDR1 KGHDR and CDR2 SFDVKD. V gave up 4 bases and J gave up 3 bases; unmatched junction bases: 4. The CDR3 sequence is 16 residues long. The CDR3 loop is CATSDRTGGLNQPQHF. CDR3 DNA sequence: TGTGCCACCAGTGACCGGACAGGGGGCCTCAATCAGCCCCAGCATTTT.

This clonotype showed up many times. This chain links TRBV12-3 or TRBV12-4 with TRBJ2-7; no definite D call. Trimming shortened V by 6 bases and J by 2 bases, and 14 bases separated the two germline ends. This CDR3 is 14 amino acids long. The CDR3 sequence: CASSPLGAPYEQYF. For the CDR3, the DNA is TGTGCCAGCAGCCCTCTTGGAGCTCCCTACGAGCAGTACTTC.

In regard to this clonotype: This may stem from a read error, because a much larger clone lies one nucleotide away. The chain is built from TRBV5-1 and TRBJ2-7; the D is unclear. The germline gives CDR1 SGHRS, CDR2 YFSETQ. V was clipped by 0 bases and J by 10 bases, with 14 bases between them. The CDR3 has 13 residues. The CDR3 nucleotides read TGCGCCAGCAGCTTGGAATACGGCTTGGACCAGTACTTC. It codes for CASSLEYGLDQYF.

This clonotype has a count of ten or more. The chain carries TRBV28 and TRBJ2-7, with 8 nucleotides matching TRBD1. Germline V lookup: CDR1 MDHEN, CDR2 SYDVKM. The CDR3 has 13 amino acids. V shed 7 bases and J 3 bases; nucleotides not matched to a gene: 5. The CDR3 reads CASTGGLFYEQYF. The CDR3 DNA follows: TGTGCCAGCACAGGGGGCCTGTTCTACGAGCAGTACTTC.

The V gene is TRBV6-1, the J gene TRBJ2-3; TRBD2 agrees at 10 bases. The CDR3 is made up of 15 amino acids. Trimming at V came to 7 bases and at J to 7 bases, leaving 11 bases not matched to a gene. CDR1 is MNHNS, CDR2 SASEGT, per germline. The CDR3: CASTAIAGGMNTQYF. The DNA of the CDR3 is TGTGCCAGCACAGCGATAGCGGGAGGTATGAATACGCAGTATTTT.

This clonotype occurred many times. This chain connects TRBV10-3 to TRBJ2-7; 9 bases align to TRBD2. This CDR3 is 18 amino acids long. Germline V gene lookup returns CDR1 ENHRY and CDR2 SYGVKD. V shed 2 bases and J 0 bases; nucleotides not matched to a gene: 11. The CDR3 sequence: CAISEESGGPPSSYEQYF. The CDR3 coding sequence is TGTGCCATCAGTGAGGAAAGCGGGGGGCCCCCGAGCTCCTACGAGCAGTACTTC.

This clonotype was detected only a few times. The junction differs from germline at one of its ends, possibly a read error. V is TRBV7-8 and J is TRBJ1-2; D gene ambiguous. The CDR3 runs 15 residues. Germline CDR1 SGHVS, CDR2 FQNEAQ. CDR3 nucleotide sequence: TGTGCCATCAGCTTAGAGGGTCTTGATAACTATGGCTACACCTTC. Encoded protein: CAISLEGLDNYGYTF.

On this clonotype: A much larger clone is a single base away; this may be a read error. V usage is TRBV28 and J usage is TRBJ1-1, with D possibly matching TRBD1 (6 bases). Germline V CDR1 and CDR2: MDHEN, SYDVKM. This CDR3 contains 15 residues. V dropped 4 bases and J dropped 0 bases, with 12 bases sitting between them. DNA for the CDR3: TGTGCCAGCAGTTGCCTTCAGGGGATGAACACTGAAGCTTTCTTT. Translating it yields CASSCLQGMNTEAFF.